This TCR beta chain was identified during a study of immune evolution from preneoplasia to lung adenocarcinoma. This table comes from immunoSEQ multiplex PCR, and its TCRdb copy is limited to in-frame clones, with some not included. This sample yields about 5,500 clones, of which roughly 69% are seen a single time; 20% to 25% belongs to the top ten. A few counts support this clone. V lost 4 bases and J lost 0, with 6 bases in between. The CDR3 spans 13 residues. CDR1 MNHNY and CDR2 SVGAGI come from the germline V gene (reference sequence). The sequenced sample consisted of FFPE adjacent normal lung tissue. The genes are TRBV6-6 and TRBJ1-1; D is unresolved. The TCR was taken from a person of 80 years or more with lung adenocarcinoma. CDR3 sequence (DNA): TGTGCCAGCAGTTCGGAGATGAACACTGAAGCTTTCTTT. It encodes CASSSEMNTEAFF.